A selection of T cell receptor beta chains follows, all from one sample in a study of blood T cells in healthy people across ages. Each CDR3 protein gets one entry after TCRdb re-called the 5' RACE reads with MiXCR. The sample holds almost 1 million distinct CDR3 sequences, around 54% seen once. The source material was blood. The source is a woman aged 55-69 years in good health. The CDR3 runs from the conserved cysteine through the conserved F or W. D genes are given only for firm matches. Clone size, where shown, is once, few, many, or a class for clones that have expanded.

clone_size: .; v_call: TRBV7-5; d_call: .; j_call: TRBJ1-5; cdr3_nt: .; cdr3_aa: CISVSEARPPREGAQPQHF
clone_size: .; v_call: TRBV7-2; d_call: .; j_call: TRBJ2-3; cdr3_nt: TGTGCCAGCAACCCCGAGGAGGGTTGGTGGGATACGCAGTATTTT; cdr3_aa: CASNPEEGWWDTQYF
clone_size: .; v_call: TRBV7-8; d_call: .; j_call: TRBJ2-5; cdr3_nt: TGTGCCAGCAGCCCCCCTTTGGGTCCGTGGCAAGAGACCCAGTACTTC; cdr3_aa: CASSPPLGPWQETQYF
clone_size: .; v_call: TRBV6-6; d_call: TRBD1; j_call: TRBJ2-3; cdr3_nt: TGTGCCAGCAGGGGGACAGCAAGAAGCACAGATACGCAGTATTTT; cdr3_aa: CASRGTARSTDTQYF
clone_size: .; v_call: TRBV27; d_call: .; j_call: TRBJ2-7; cdr3_nt: TGTGCCAGCAGTTTAATTGCGGGATGGGCCTACGAGCAGTACTTC; cdr3_aa: CASSLIAGWAYEQYF
clone_size: .; v_call: TRBV30; d_call: .; j_call: TRBJ2-6; cdr3_nt: TGTGCCTCGGGCCGTCGTGGTGGGGCCAACGTCCTGACTTTC; cdr3_aa: CASGRRGGANVLTF
clone_size: .; v_call: TRBV29-1; d_call: .; j_call: TRBJ1-1; cdr3_nt: TGCAGCGCCACCGTCATGGGAACAAACACTGAAGCTTTCTTT; cdr3_aa: CSATVMGTNTEAFF
clone_size: few; v_call: TRBV28; d_call: .; j_call: TRBJ2-7; cdr3_nt: TGTGCCAGCAGTTTTAGGGCGCTGGTCTACGAGCAGTACTTC; cdr3_aa: CASSFRALVYEQYF
clone_size: .; v_call: TRBV4-2; d_call: .; j_call: TRBJ2-3; cdr3_nt: TGTGCCAGCAGCCAAGTTCAAAGCTGGGGCACAGATACGCAGTATTTT; cdr3_aa: CASSQVQSWGTDTQYF
clone_size: few; v_call: TRBV5-1; d_call: TRBD1; j_call: TRBJ2-5; cdr3_nt: TGCGCCAGCAGCTTGGCCGGACAGGAGCAGTACTTC; cdr3_aa: CASSLAGQEQYF
clone_size: .; v_call: TRBV28; d_call: .; j_call: TRBJ2-1; cdr3_nt: TGTGCCAGCAGTTTATGGCGGGCTTTAACCTACAATGAGCAGTTCTTC; cdr3_aa: CASSLWRALTYNEQFF
clone_size: few; v_call: TRBV4-2; d_call: TRBD2; j_call: TRBJ2-5; cdr3_nt: TGTGCCAGCAGCCAAAACCTCAATAGCGGGAGTCAAGAGACCCAGTACTTC; cdr3_aa: CASSQNLNSGSQETQYF
clone_size: .; v_call: TRBV2; d_call: TRBD1; j_call: TRBJ2-7; cdr3_nt: TGTGCCAGCCGGGACAGGGTTTCGGGCGAGCAGTACTTC; cdr3_aa: CASRDRVSGEQYF
clone_size: .; v_call: TRBV12-3/TRBV12-4; d_call: .; j_call: TRBJ1-5; cdr3_nt: TGTGCCAGCAGTTGGGACGGGTATAGCAATCAGCCCCAGCATTTT; cdr3_aa: CASSWDGYSNQPQHF
clone_size: .; v_call: TRBV7-9; d_call: .; j_call: TRBJ1-4; cdr3_nt: TGTGCCAGCAGCTTACCGTCTAATGAAAAACTGTTTTTT; cdr3_aa: CASSLPSNEKLFF
clone_size: .; v_call: TRBV29-1; d_call: .; j_call: TRBJ2-3; cdr3_nt: TGCAGCGTTGAAGGGCTACCCATAGATGCGCAGTATTTT; cdr3_aa: CSVEGLPIDAQYF
clone_size: .; v_call: TRBV2; d_call: .; j_call: TRBJ2-7; cdr3_nt: TGTGCCAGCAGGACAGGTGGTGGAGGCTACGAGCAGTACTTC; cdr3_aa: CASRTGGGGYEQYF
clone_size: .; v_call: TRBV29-1; d_call: TRBD2; j_call: TRBJ2-7; cdr3_nt: TGCAGCGTTTCCCGGACTAGCGGGAGCGACGAGCAGTACTTC; cdr3_aa: CSVSRTSGSDEQYF
clone_size: .; v_call: TRBV28; d_call: TRBD1; j_call: TRBJ1-6; cdr3_nt: TGTGCCAGCAGGTTGACAGGGTCGAGGTCACCCCTCCACTTT; cdr3_aa: CASRLTGSRSPLHF
clone_size: .; v_call: TRBV27; d_call: .; j_call: TRBJ1-1; cdr3_nt: TGTGCCAGCGGGTACAAGCGAACTGAAGCTTTCTTT; cdr3_aa: CASGYKRTEAFF
clone_size: few; v_call: TRBV7-6; d_call: TRBD2; j_call: TRBJ2-5; cdr3_nt: TGTGCCAGCAGCTTGGGGACTAGCGGAGCTAACTACGAACAGTACTTC; cdr3_aa: CASSLGTSGANYEQYF
clone_size: .; v_call: TRBV20-1; d_call: .; j_call: TRBJ2-7; cdr3_nt: TGCAGTGCCCCTAAGCTGCGGGGCTACAATGAGCAGTACTTC; cdr3_aa: CSAPKLRGYNEQYF
clone_size: once; v_call: TRBV7-2; d_call: .; j_call: TRBJ2-3; cdr3_nt: TGTGCCAGCAGCGCCAGACTAGAAGATACGCAGTATTTT; cdr3_aa: CASSARLEDTQYF
clone_size: .; v_call: TRBV6-5; d_call: TRBD2; j_call: TRBJ2-5; cdr3_nt: TGTGCCAGCAGTTACCCGCTAGCGGGAGGGCCTAAGACCCAGTACTTC; cdr3_aa: CASSYPLAGGPKTQYF
clone_size: .; v_call: TRBV20-1; d_call: .; j_call: TRBJ1-2; cdr3_nt: TGCAGTGCTTATAAGCGTCGGGACGAAGGATCTAACTATGGCTACACCTTC; cdr3_aa: CSAYKRRDEGSNYGYTF
clone_size: .; v_call: TRBV12-3/TRBV12-4; d_call: .; j_call: TRBJ2-7; cdr3_nt: TGTGCCAGCAGTTTATGGTCAGAGCCCTACGAGCAGTACTTC; cdr3_aa: CASSLWSEPYEQYF
clone_size: .; v_call: TRBV6-1; d_call: .; j_call: TRBJ1-1; cdr3_nt: TGTGCCAGCAGTCCGACGCTACTCAGGGCGGATCGTTACACTGAAGCTTTCTTT; cdr3_aa: CASSPTLLRADRYTEAFF
clone_size: .; v_call: TRBV7-2; d_call: TRBD2; j_call: TRBJ2-3; cdr3_nt: TGTGCCAGCAGCGAGACTAGCGGTTCAGATACGCAGTATTTT; cdr3_aa: CASSETSGSDTQYF
clone_size: .; v_call: TRBV2; d_call: .; j_call: TRBJ2-4; cdr3_nt: TGTGCCAGCATCAAACGGCAGGGGCTTCTGGCCAAAAACATTCAGTACTTC; cdr3_aa: CASIKRQGLLAKNIQYF
clone_size: .; v_call: TRBV20-1; d_call: TRBD1; j_call: TRBJ2-7; cdr3_nt: TGCAGTGCGGCCGGGACAGGGACCTACGAGCAGTACTTC; cdr3_aa: CSAAGTGTYEQYF
clone_size: few; v_call: TRBV29-1; d_call: .; j_call: TRBJ2-7; cdr3_nt: TGCAGCGTTGGACAGATCTACGAGCAGTACTTC; cdr3_aa: CSVGQIYEQYF
clone_size: few; v_call: TRBV20-1; d_call: TRBD1; j_call: TRBJ2-5; cdr3_nt: TGCAGTGCTAGCGAGTATATCGGGACAGGAGAAGAGACCCAGTACTTC; cdr3_aa: CSASEYIGTGEETQYF
clone_size: .; v_call: TRBV27; d_call: TRBD2; j_call: TRBJ2-7; cdr3_nt: TGTGCCAGCATAGGAGCGGGAGTCGAGCAGTACTTC; cdr3_aa: CASIGAGVEQYF
clone_size: .; v_call: TRBV5-6; d_call: TRBD1; j_call: TRBJ2-7; cdr3_nt: TGTGCCAGCAGGGATACAGGGGGCTCCTACGAGCAGTACTTC; cdr3_aa: CASRDTGGSYEQYF
clone_size: few; v_call: TRBV7-9; d_call: .; j_call: TRBJ2-5; cdr3_nt: TGTGCCAGCAGCCCCGCGACCGTCCCGGTATCCTTGGGGACCCAGTACTTC; cdr3_aa: CASSPATVPVSLGTQYF
clone_size: .; v_call: TRBV3-1; d_call: .; j_call: TRBJ1-4; cdr3_nt: TGTGCCAGCAGCTCGGGGGCCCTTAATGAAAAACTGTTTTTT; cdr3_aa: CASSSGALNEKLFF
clone_size: many; v_call: TRBV2; d_call: TRBD2; j_call: TRBJ2-7; cdr3_nt: TGTGCCAGCGGGACTAGCGGTGGGGCCTACGAGCAGTACTTC; cdr3_aa: CASGTSGGAYEQYF
clone_size: .; v_call: TRBV27; d_call: .; j_call: TRBJ2-5; cdr3_nt: TGTGCCAGCGGTTCGACCAGAGAGACCCAGTACTTC; cdr3_aa: CASGSTRETQYF
clone_size: few; v_call: TRBV10-3; d_call: TRBD1; j_call: TRBJ2-7; cdr3_nt: TGTGCCATCAGTGAAGTCGGGACAGGGGAATACGAGCAGTACTTC; cdr3_aa: CAISEVGTGEYEQYF
clone_size: .; v_call: TRBV24-1; d_call: TRBD1; j_call: TRBJ2-3; cdr3_nt: TGTGCCACCAGTATCGGACAGGGGGCAGATACGCAGTATTTT; cdr3_aa: CATSIGQGADTQYF
clone_size: .; v_call: TRBV11-2; d_call: .; j_call: TRBJ2-1; cdr3_nt: TGTGCCAGCAGCCTGAGGACAGAGCAGTTCTTC; cdr3_aa: CASSLRTEQFF
clone_size: once; v_call: TRBV9; d_call: TRBD2; j_call: TRBJ2-3; cdr3_nt: TGTGCCAGCAGCGACGGCACGGTGCGGGAGACAGATACGCAGTATTTT; cdr3_aa: CASSDGTVRETDTQYF
clone_size: few; v_call: TRBV28; d_call: .; j_call: TRBJ2-7; cdr3_nt: TGTGCCAGCAGAAATTTGGCCGAATACGAGCAGTACTTC; cdr3_aa: CASRNLAEYEQYF
clone_size: few; v_call: TRBV12-3/TRBV12-4; d_call: .; j_call: TRBJ1-6; cdr3_nt: TGTGCCAGCAGGCAGACGGATAATTCACCCCTCCACTTT; cdr3_aa: CASRQTDNSPLHF
clone_size: .; v_call: TRBV29-1; d_call: .; j_call: TRBJ2-1; cdr3_nt: TGCAGCGTGACCCTAACTACAATCCGAGGTTACAATGAGCAGTTCTTC; cdr3_aa: CSVTLTTIRGYNEQFF
clone_size: .; v_call: TRBV4-3; d_call: TRBD2; j_call: TRBJ2-4; cdr3_nt: TGCGCCAGCAGCCAAAACCGGGACGAGCGGGAGTCCCCAAACATTCAGTACTTC; cdr3_aa: CASSQNRDERESPNIQYF
clone_size: few; v_call: TRBV27; d_call: .; j_call: TRBJ2-1; cdr3_nt: TGTGCCAGCAAAGGAGGGGGACGGGCCAGGGGTGAGCAGTTCTTC; cdr3_aa: CASKGGGRARGEQFF
clone_size: .; v_call: TRBV6-5; d_call: TRBD2; j_call: TRBJ2-1; cdr3_nt: TGTGCCAGCAGTTACTCGGCTAGCGGGTTATACAATGAGCAGTTCTTC; cdr3_aa: CASSYSASGLYNEQFF
clone_size: .; v_call: TRBV28; d_call: .; j_call: TRBJ1-2; cdr3_nt: TGTGCCAGCAGTTTGGGGAGGGGATCGGATGGCTACACCTTC; cdr3_aa: CASSLGRGSDGYTF
clone_size: .; v_call: TRBV29-1; d_call: TRBD2; j_call: TRBJ2-7; cdr3_nt: TGCAGCGTGACTACTAGCGGTAACTACGAGCAGTACTTC; cdr3_aa: CSVTTSGNYEQYF
clone_size: .; v_call: TRBV6-1; d_call: TRBD1; j_call: TRBJ2-7; cdr3_nt: TGTGCCAGCAGAAGAAGCGGGACAGGGGGCCTCTACGAGCAGTACTTC; cdr3_aa: CASRRSGTGGLYEQYF
clone_size: few; v_call: TRBV5-1; d_call: .; j_call: TRBJ1-1; cdr3_nt: TGCGCCAGCAGCTTGTGGGACCTGAACACTGAAGCTTTCTTT; cdr3_aa: CASSLWDLNTEAFF
clone_size: few; v_call: TRBV7-2; d_call: .; j_call: TRBJ2-1; cdr3_nt: TGTGCCAGCAGCTTAGATAGCGGTCTACCCCCCAACAATGAGCAGTTCTTC; cdr3_aa: CASSLDSGLPPNNEQFF
clone_size: once; v_call: TRBV20-1; d_call: .; j_call: TRBJ2-4; cdr3_nt: TGCAGTGCTAGACCCCCGCTGGAGGACGAAGTAGCTAAAAACATTCAGTACTTC; cdr3_aa: CSARPPLEDEVAKNIQYF